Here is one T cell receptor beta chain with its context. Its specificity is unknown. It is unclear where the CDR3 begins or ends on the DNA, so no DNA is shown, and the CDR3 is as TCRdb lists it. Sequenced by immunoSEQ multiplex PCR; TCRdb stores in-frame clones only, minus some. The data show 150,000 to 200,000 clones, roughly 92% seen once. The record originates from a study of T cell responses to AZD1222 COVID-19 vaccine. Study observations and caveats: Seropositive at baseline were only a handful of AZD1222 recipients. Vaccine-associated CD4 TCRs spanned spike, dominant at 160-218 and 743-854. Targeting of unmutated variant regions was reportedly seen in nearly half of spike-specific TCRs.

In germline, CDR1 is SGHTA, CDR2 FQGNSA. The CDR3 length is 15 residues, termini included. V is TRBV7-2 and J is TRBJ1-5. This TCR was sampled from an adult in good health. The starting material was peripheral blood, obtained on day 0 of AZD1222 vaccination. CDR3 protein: CASSSSDGGIRSQHF.